This T cell receptor beta chain was sequenced during a study of cytomegalovirus exposure and HLA in healthy donors. Across the study: Most genotyped donors, 81% of more than 300, had Caucasian-associated genetic ancestry.

This CDR3 is 15 amino acids long. Germline V CDR1 and CDR2: LNHDA, SQIVND (reference sequence). Germline trimming cut 5 bases from V and 6 bases from J; bases unmatched to any gene: 10. Comment on this clone: Its specificity is not known.

Study-level results: Most sequenced TCRs were rare (though some public TCRs occurred in many donors). V- and J-gene trimming of TCR beta was linked (in a later analysis) to a missense DCLRE1C variant.

Use of 60 Vbeta and 13 Jbeta primers characterized the PCR. This table comes from immunoSEQ multiplex PCR, and its TCRdb copy is limited to in-frame clones, with some not included. This table has under 100,000 clones, 10% appearing once. The gene calls are TRBV19 and TRBJ2-1; 7 positions agree with TRBD1. The clonotype comes from a man between 60 and 75 years old in good health and CMV-seropositive. The sequencing sample was made of PBMCs. CDR3 sequence (DNA): TGTGCCAGTAGTCCGGGACAGAATTTAGTCAATGAGCAGTTCTTC. This codes for CASSPGQNLVNEQFF.